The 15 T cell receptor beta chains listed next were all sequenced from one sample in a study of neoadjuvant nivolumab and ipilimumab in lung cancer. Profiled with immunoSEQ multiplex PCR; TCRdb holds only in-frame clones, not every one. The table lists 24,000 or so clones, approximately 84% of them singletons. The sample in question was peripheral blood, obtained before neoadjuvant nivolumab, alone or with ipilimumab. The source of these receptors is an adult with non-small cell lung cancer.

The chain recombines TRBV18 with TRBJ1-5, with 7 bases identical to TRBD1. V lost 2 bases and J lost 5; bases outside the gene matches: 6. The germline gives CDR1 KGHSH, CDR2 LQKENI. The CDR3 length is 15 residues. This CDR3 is CASSPTGTEYQPQHF. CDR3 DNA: TGTGCCAGCTCACCAACCGGGACAGAGTATCAGCCCCAGCATTTT.

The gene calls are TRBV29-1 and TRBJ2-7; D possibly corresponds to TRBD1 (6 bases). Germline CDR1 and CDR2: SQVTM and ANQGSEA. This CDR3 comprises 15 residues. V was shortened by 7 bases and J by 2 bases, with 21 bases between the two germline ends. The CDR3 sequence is CSAGIQGMVAYEQYF. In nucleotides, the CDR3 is TGCAGCGCCGGAATCCAGGGGATGGTTGCCTACGAGCAGTACTTC.

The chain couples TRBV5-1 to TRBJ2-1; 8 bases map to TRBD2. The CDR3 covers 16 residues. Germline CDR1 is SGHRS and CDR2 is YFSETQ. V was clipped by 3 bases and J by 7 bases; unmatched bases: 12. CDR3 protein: CASSSVSGTRSNEQFF. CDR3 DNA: TGCGCCAGCAGCTCGGTTTCCGGGACTAGAAGTAATGAGCAGTTCTTC.

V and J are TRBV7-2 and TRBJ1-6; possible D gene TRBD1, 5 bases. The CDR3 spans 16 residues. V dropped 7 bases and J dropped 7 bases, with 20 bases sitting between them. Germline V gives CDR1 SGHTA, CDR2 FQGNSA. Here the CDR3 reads CASNPPSGERNSPLHF. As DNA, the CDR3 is TGTGCCAGCAACCCGCCGTCGGGGGAGCGGAATTCACCCCTCCACTTT.

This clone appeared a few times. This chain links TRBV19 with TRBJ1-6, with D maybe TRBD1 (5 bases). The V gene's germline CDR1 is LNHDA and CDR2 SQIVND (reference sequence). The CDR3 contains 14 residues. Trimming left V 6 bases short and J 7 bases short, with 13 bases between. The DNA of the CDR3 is TGTGCCAGTAGGACTATAGACAGAAATTCACCCCTCCACTTT. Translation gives CASRTIDRNSPLHF.

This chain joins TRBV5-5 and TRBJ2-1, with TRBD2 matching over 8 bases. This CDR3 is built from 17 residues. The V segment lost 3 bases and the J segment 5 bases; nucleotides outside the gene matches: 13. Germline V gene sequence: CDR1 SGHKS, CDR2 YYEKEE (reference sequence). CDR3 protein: CASSSGIGGGPDNEQFF. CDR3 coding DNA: TGTGCCAGCAGCTCCGGGATAGGCGGGGGGCCAGACAATGAGCAGTTCTTC.

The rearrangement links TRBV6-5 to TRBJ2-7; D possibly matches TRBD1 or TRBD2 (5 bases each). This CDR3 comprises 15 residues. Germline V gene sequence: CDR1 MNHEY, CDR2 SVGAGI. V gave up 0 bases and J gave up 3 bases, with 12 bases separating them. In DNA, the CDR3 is TGTGCCAGCAGTTACTCGAGGGCAGGGTTCTACGAGCAGTACTTC. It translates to CASSYSRAGFYEQYF.

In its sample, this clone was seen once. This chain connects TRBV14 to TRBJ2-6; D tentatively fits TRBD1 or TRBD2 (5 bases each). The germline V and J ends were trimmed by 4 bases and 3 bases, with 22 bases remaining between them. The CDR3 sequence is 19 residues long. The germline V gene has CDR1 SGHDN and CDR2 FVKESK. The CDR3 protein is CASSPGTGTVLSGANVLTF. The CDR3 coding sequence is TGTGCCAGCAGCCCAGGAACCGGGACCGTCCTAAGTGGGGCCAACGTCCTGACTTTC.

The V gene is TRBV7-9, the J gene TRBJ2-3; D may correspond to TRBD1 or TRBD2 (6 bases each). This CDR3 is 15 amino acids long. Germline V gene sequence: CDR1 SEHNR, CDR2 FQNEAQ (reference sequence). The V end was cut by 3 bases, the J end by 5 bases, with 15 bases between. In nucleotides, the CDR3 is TGTGCCAGCAGCTTTTCGGGGGCGATAGTAGATACGCAGTATTTT. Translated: CASSFSGAIVDTQYF. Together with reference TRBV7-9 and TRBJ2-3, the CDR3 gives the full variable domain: DTGVSQNPRHKITKRGQNVTFRCDPISEHNRLYWYRQTLGQGPEFLTYFQNEAQLEKSRLLSDRFSAERPKGSFSTLEIQRTEQGDSAMYLCASSFSGAIVDTQYFGPGTRLTVL.

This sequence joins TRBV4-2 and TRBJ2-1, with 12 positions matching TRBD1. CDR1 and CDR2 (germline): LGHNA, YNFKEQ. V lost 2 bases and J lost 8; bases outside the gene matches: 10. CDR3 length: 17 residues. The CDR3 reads CASSQRGPGQGAHEQFF. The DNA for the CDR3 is TGTGCCAGCAGCCAACGGGGGCCGGGACAGGGGGCCCATGAGCAGTTCTTC.

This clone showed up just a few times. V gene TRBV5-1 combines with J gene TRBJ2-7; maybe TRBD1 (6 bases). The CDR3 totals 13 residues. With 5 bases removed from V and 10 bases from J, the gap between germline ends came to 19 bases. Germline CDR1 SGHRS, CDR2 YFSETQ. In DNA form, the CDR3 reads TGCGCCAGCAGACCCACGGACAGTAGACGACAGTACTTC. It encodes CASRPTDSRRQYF.

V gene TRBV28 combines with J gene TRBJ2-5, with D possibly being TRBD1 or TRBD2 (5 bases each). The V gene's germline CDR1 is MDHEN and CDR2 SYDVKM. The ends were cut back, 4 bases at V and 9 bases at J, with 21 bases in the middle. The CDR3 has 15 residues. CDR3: CASSYRGVPDSSQYF. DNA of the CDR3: TGTGCCAGCAGTTACAGAGGGGTCCCCGACAGTTCCCAGTACTTC.

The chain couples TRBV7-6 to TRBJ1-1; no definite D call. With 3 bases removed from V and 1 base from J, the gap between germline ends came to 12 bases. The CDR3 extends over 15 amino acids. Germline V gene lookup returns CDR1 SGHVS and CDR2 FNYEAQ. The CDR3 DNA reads TGTGCCAGCAGCTTGGCCACCATGGGGAACACTGAAGCTTTCTTT. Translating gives CASSLATMGNTEAFF.

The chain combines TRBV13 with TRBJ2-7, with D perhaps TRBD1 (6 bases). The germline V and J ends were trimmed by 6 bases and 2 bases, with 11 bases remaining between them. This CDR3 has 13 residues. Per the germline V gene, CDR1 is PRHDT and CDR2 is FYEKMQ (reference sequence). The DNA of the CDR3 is TGTGCCAGCAGGAGGGGGTCCACCTACGAGCAGTACTTC. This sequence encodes CASRRGSTYEQYF. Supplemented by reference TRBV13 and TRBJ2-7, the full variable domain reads AAGVIQSPRHLIKEKRETATLKCYPIPRHDTVYWYQQGPGQDPQFLISFYEKMQSDKGSIPDRFSAQQFSDYHSELNMSSLELGDSALYFCASRRGSTYEQYFGPGTRLTVT.

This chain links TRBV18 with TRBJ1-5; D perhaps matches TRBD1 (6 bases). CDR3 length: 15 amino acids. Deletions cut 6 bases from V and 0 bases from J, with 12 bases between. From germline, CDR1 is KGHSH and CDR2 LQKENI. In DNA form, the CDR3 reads TGTGCCAGCTCGTCCGGGACAAATAGCAATCAGCCCCAGCATTTT. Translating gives CASSSGTNSNQPQHF.